This is a list of T cell receptor beta chains from one sample in a study of CD8 T cells in ankylosing spondylitis. MiXCR, applied by TCRdb to the 5' RACE reads, yields one record per CDR3 protein. The sample shows hundreds of thousands of distinct CDR3 sequences, under 35% of them seen only once. The sequenced material came from blood, either unsorted or a sorted T cell fraction (not recorded which). These receptors were obtained from a male donor with ankylosing spondylitis or in good health (not recorded which). The CDR3 runs from the conserved cysteine through the conserved F or W. Fields, in order: clone size, V gene, D gene, J gene, CDR3 length, CDR3 DNA, CDR3 protein. A D gene is named only where the DNA matches it firmly. The size entry is marked missing in some rows and otherwise reads once, few, many or a size class.

clone size: NA
V gene: TRBV20-1
D gene: NA
J gene: TRBJ2-2
CDR3 length: 13
CDR3 DNA: TGCAGTGCTAGTGTGATAAACACCGGGGAGCTGTTTTTT
CDR3 protein: CSASVINTGELFF

clone size: many
V gene: TRBV20-1
D gene: NA
J gene: TRBJ1-5
CDR3 length: 15
CDR3 DNA: TGCAGTGCTAGAGATCGGACCTATAGCAATCAGCCCCAGCATTTT
CDR3 protein: CSARDRTYSNQPQHF

clone size: NA
V gene: TRBV20-1
D gene: TRBD2
J gene: TRBJ2-3
CDR3 length: 14
CDR3 DNA: TGCAGTGCCACTCTAGCGGGGGACGCAGATACGCAGTATTTT
CDR3 protein: CSATLAGDADTQYF

clone size: few
V gene: TRBV7-2
D gene: TRBD2
J gene: TRBJ2-5
CDR3 length: 16
CDR3 DNA: TGTGCCAGCAGCTTAGTACAGACTAGCGGACAAGAGACCCAGTACTTC
CDR3 protein: CASSLVQTSGQETQYF

clone size: few
V gene: TRBV7-2
D gene: NA
J gene: TRBJ2-7
CDR3 length: 13
CDR3 DNA: TGTGCCAGCAGCTTACCCCAGGTTTACGAGCAGTACTTC
CDR3 protein: CASSLPQVYEQYF

clone size: NA
V gene: TRBV5-1
D gene: TRBD1
J gene: TRBJ2-7
CDR3 length: 15
CDR3 DNA: TGCGCCAGCAGCTCCGGGACAGGGGGGGCCTACGAGCAGTACTTC
CDR3 protein: CASSSGTGGAYEQYF

clone size: few
V gene: TRBV5-4
D gene: TRBD2
J gene: TRBJ2-1
CDR3 length: 15
CDR3 DNA: TGTGCCAGCAGCTTGCCCGTCGGGGGGGCCAGTGAGCAGTTCTTC
CDR3 protein: CASSLPVGGASEQFF

clone size: NA
V gene: TRBV27
D gene: NA
J gene: TRBJ1-3
CDR3 length: 14
CDR3 DNA: TGTGCCAGCAGTTTGGGGGGTTTGGGAAACACCATATATTTT
CDR3 protein: CASSLGGLGNTIYF

clone size: few
V gene: TRBV4-2
D gene: TRBD1
J gene: TRBJ2-1
CDR3 length: 15
CDR3 DNA: TGTGCCAGCAGCCAAGATCTCGGACAGGGTAAGGAGCAGTTCTTC
CDR3 protein: CASSQDLGQGKEQFF

clone size: many
V gene: TRBV6-5
D gene: NA
J gene: TRBJ2-1
CDR3 length: 13
CDR3 DNA: TGTGCCAGCAGTTACTCGGGCGACAATGAGCAGTTCTTC
CDR3 protein: CASSYSGDNEQFF

clone size: many
V gene: TRBV20-1
D gene: NA
J gene: TRBJ2-5
CDR3 length: 12
CDR3 DNA: TGCAGTGCTAGGGGGGGTAAAGAGACCCAGTACTTC
CDR3 protein: CSARGGKETQYF

clone size: NA
V gene: TRBV7-8
D gene: NA
J gene: TRBJ1-2
CDR3 length: 18
CDR3 DNA: TGTGCCAGCAGCTTAAGCTCGTTGGCCACAGCAGCTAACTATGGCTACACCTTC
CDR3 protein: CASSLSSLATAANYGYTF

clone size: NA
V gene: TRBV6-1
D gene: NA
J gene: TRBJ2-1
CDR3 length: 17
CDR3 DNA: TGTGCCAGCAGTGCCACGCACTTATCGAGCTCCTACAATGAGCAGTTCTTC
CDR3 protein: CASSATHLSSSYNEQFF

clone size: few
V gene: TRBV15
D gene: NA
J gene: TRBJ1-5
CDR3 length: 14
CDR3 DNA: TGTGCCACCAGCGTTCCGGACAGCCCCAGAGCCCAGCATTTT
CDR3 protein: CATSVPDSPRAQHF

clone size: few
V gene: TRBV20-1
D gene: NA
J gene: TRBJ2-7
CDR3 length: 12
CDR3 DNA: TGCAGTGCCAAGGACAGAACCTACGAGCAGTACTTC
CDR3 protein: CSAKDRTYEQYF

clone size: few
V gene: TRBV11-2
D gene: NA
J gene: TRBJ2-5
CDR3 length: 16
CDR3 DNA: TGTGCCAGCAGCTTAGATGGCAGAATGTACCAAGAGACCCAGTACTTC
CDR3 protein: CASSLDGRMYQETQYF

clone size: few
V gene: TRBV20-1
D gene: TRBD1
J gene: TRBJ2-7
CDR3 length: 15
CDR3 DNA: TGCAGTGCTTCTCCGGGACAGGGGGTATTTTACGAGCAGTACTTC
CDR3 protein: CSASPGQGVFYEQYF

clone size: few
V gene: TRBV20-1
D gene: NA
J gene: TRBJ2-7
CDR3 length: 14
CDR3 DNA: TGCAGTGCGGACGTGGACAGCGAGTCCTACGAGCAGTACTTC
CDR3 protein: CSADVDSESYEQYF

clone size: NA
V gene: TRBV5-5
D gene: NA
J gene: TRBJ1-1
CDR3 length: 13
CDR3 DNA: TGTGCCAGCAGCCACACGACGGACACTGAAGCTTTCTTT
CDR3 protein: CASSHTTDTEAFF

clone size: few
V gene: TRBV5-1
D gene: NA
J gene: TRBJ2-5
CDR3 length: 15
CDR3 DNA: TGCGCCAGCAGCTTTTCGACAGCTACCCAAGAGACCCAGTACTTC
CDR3 protein: CASSFSTATQETQYF

clone size: few
V gene: TRBV5-1
D gene: NA
J gene: TRBJ1-2
CDR3 length: 15
CDR3 DNA: TGCGCCAGCAGCTTGGTACCGGGGTCTCACTATGGCTACACCTTC
CDR3 protein: CASSLVPGSHYGYTF

clone size: NA
V gene: TRBV12-3/TRBV12-4
D gene: TRBD1
J gene: TRBJ1-3
CDR3 length: 14
CDR3 DNA: TGTGCCGCCAAAACAGGGGGTTCTGGAAACACCATATATTTT
CDR3 protein: CAAKTGGSGNTIYF

clone size: NA
V gene: TRBV6-1
D gene: NA
J gene: TRBJ2-1
CDR3 length: 16
CDR3 DNA: TGTGCCAGCAGGCCGGCGGGGCGGAGCTCCTACAATGAGCAGTTCTTC
CDR3 protein: CASRPAGRSSYNEQFF

clone size: few
V gene: TRBV7-9
D gene: NA
J gene: TRBJ2-7
CDR3 length: 15
CDR3 DNA: TGTGCCAGCAGCTCTGGGGCCAGCCGCTCCTACGAGCAGTACTTC
CDR3 protein: CASSSGASRSYEQYF

clone size: few
V gene: TRBV10-3
D gene: TRBD1
J gene: TRBJ1-6
CDR3 length: 14
CDR3 DNA: TGTGCCATCAACCCGACAGGGAATAATTCACCCCTCCACTTT
CDR3 protein: CAINPTGNNSPLHF

clone size: few
V gene: TRBV25-1
D gene: NA
J gene: TRBJ2-7
CDR3 length: 16
CDR3 DNA: TGTGCCAGCAGTGAAGCTGGGAGCGCTATGCCCTACGAGCAGTACTTC
CDR3 protein: CASSEAGSAMPYEQYF

clone size: many
V gene: TRBV6-5
D gene: TRBD1
J gene: TRBJ1-1
CDR3 length: 16
CDR3 DNA: TGTGCCAGCAGTTATCTTGCCGGGACAGGGGACACTGAAGCTTTCTTT
CDR3 protein: CASSYLAGTGDTEAFF

clone size: few
V gene: TRBV7-3
D gene: NA
J gene: TRBJ2-3
CDR3 length: 15
CDR3 DNA: TGTGCCAGCAGCTTAGGGCTATCTAGCACAGATACGCAGTATTTT
CDR3 protein: CASSLGLSSTDTQYF

clone size: NA
V gene: TRBV20-1
D gene: TRBD1
J gene: TRBJ1-2
CDR3 length: 18
CDR3 DNA: TGCAGTGCTAGCTCGACAGGGGGCGAATCCGGAGCTAGCTATGGCTACACCTTC
CDR3 protein: CSASSTGGESGASYGYTF

clone size: NA
V gene: TRBV7-6
D gene: NA
J gene: TRBJ2-2
CDR3 length: 12
CDR3 DNA: TGTGCCAGCAGCCCACGGTACGGGGAGCTGTTTTTT
CDR3 protein: CASSPRYGELFF

clone size: NA
V gene: TRBV20-1
D gene: TRBD1
J gene: TRBJ2-7
CDR3 length: 14
CDR3 DNA: TGCAGTGCTAGAGCCGGGACAGGGGATCGCGAGCAGTACTTC
CDR3 protein: CSARAGTGDREQYF

clone size: NA
V gene: TRBV6-5
D gene: TRBD1
J gene: TRBJ2-2
CDR3 length: 18
CDR3 DNA: TGTGCCAGCAGTTCCCGCCCGACAGGGTTAGTTTCCACCGGGGAGCTGTTTTTT
CDR3 protein: CASSSRPTGLVSTGELFF

clone size: NA
V gene: TRBV20-1
D gene: NA
J gene: TRBJ2-5
CDR3 length: 12
CDR3 DNA: TGCAGTGCTAGAGATGATATGGGGACCCAGTACTTC
CDR3 protein: CSARDDMGTQYF

clone size: NA
V gene: TRBV20-1
D gene: TRBD2
J gene: TRBJ2-1
CDR3 length: 16
CDR3 DNA: TGCAGTGCTAGAGAAATAGCGGGGGGGCTGTACAATGAGCAGTTCTTC
CDR3 protein: CSAREIAGGLYNEQFF

clone size: NA
V gene: TRBV5-1
D gene: NA
J gene: TRBJ2-7
CDR3 length: 14
CDR3 DNA: TGCGCCAGCAGCTTGTTAAGGGGTACGGACGAGCAGTACTTC
CDR3 protein: CASSLLRGTDEQYF

clone size: NA
V gene: TRBV3-1
D gene: NA
J gene: TRBJ2-2
CDR3 length: 12
CDR3 DNA: TGTGCCAGCAATCGAGGGCACGGGGAGCTGTTTTTT
CDR3 protein: CASNRGHGELFF

clone size: NA
V gene: TRBV6-1
D gene: TRBD2
J gene: TRBJ2-1
CDR3 length: 15
CDR3 DNA: TGTGCCAGCAGCCCCGGACTAGCGGTCTACAATGAGCAGTTCTTC
CDR3 protein: CASSPGLAVYNEQFF

clone size: few
V gene: TRBV6-2/TRBV6-3
D gene: TRBD2
J gene: TRBJ2-5
CDR3 length: 15
CDR3 DNA: TGTGCCAGCAGCCGTACTAGCGGGGACCGAGAGACCCAGTACTTC
CDR3 protein: CASSRTSGDRETQYF

clone size: NA
V gene: TRBV27
D gene: TRBD1
J gene: TRBJ2-7
CDR3 length: 15
CDR3 DNA: TGTGCCAGCAGTTCCCTTGAGAGGGGGCCGTACGAGCAGTACTTC
CDR3 protein: CASSSLERGPYEQYF

clone size: NA
V gene: TRBV27
D gene: TRBD2
J gene: TRBJ2-3
CDR3 length: 17
CDR3 DNA: TGTGCCAGCAAAAGTCCCCTGCGGACTAGCGAGAGGGATACGCAGTATTTT
CDR3 protein: CASKSPLRTSERDTQYF

clone size: NA
V gene: TRBV20-1
D gene: NA
J gene: TRBJ1-6
CDR3 length: 14
CDR3 DNA: TGCAGTGCTAGCCTTGGGGGTTATAATTCACCCCTCCACTTT
CDR3 protein: CSASLGGYNSPLHF

clone size: few
V gene: TRBV3-1
D gene: TRBD2
J gene: TRBJ2-7
CDR3 length: 13
CDR3 DNA: TGTGCCAGCAGCCAAGAAGCGGGGTTGGAGCAGTACTTC
CDR3 protein: CASSQEAGLEQYF

clone size: NA
V gene: TRBV18
D gene: NA
J gene: TRBJ2-2
CDR3 length: 14
CDR3 DNA: TGTGCCAGCTCATCCTCGAGGAACACCGGGGAGCTGTTTTTT
CDR3 protein: CASSSSRNTGELFF

clone size: few
V gene: TRBV12-3/TRBV12-4
D gene: TRBD2
J gene: TRBJ2-3
CDR3 length: 15
CDR3 DNA: TGTGCCAGCAGTCCTAGCGGGGGGCGAACAGATACGCAGTATTTT
CDR3 protein: CASSPSGGRTDTQYF

clone size: NA
V gene: TRBV20-1
D gene: NA
J gene: TRBJ2-7
CDR3 length: 12
CDR3 DNA: TGCAGTGCTCGCCGGACAGTGGACGAGCAGTACTTC
CDR3 protein: CSARRTVDEQYF

clone size: many
V gene: TRBV9
D gene: NA
J gene: TRBJ2-5
CDR3 length: 16
CDR3 DNA: TGTGCCAGCAGCGTAGACGGGGGCAGCCTCCAAGAGACCCAGTACTTC
CDR3 protein: CASSVDGGSLQETQYF

clone size: NA
V gene: TRBV5-5
D gene: NA
J gene: TRBJ2-1
CDR3 length: 15
CDR3 DNA: TGTGCCAGCAGGATAAGCGGGTCTACCTACAATGAGCAGTTCTTC
CDR3 protein: CASRISGSTYNEQFF

clone size: NA
V gene: TRBV5-5
D gene: TRBD1
J gene: TRBJ1-2
CDR3 length: 14
CDR3 DNA: TGTGCCAGCAGCCAACCCGGGACAGGGAGAGGCTACACCTTC
CDR3 protein: CASSQPGTGRGYTF

clone size: NA
V gene: TRBV6-1
D gene: NA
J gene: TRBJ1-6
CDR3 length: 14
CDR3 DNA: TGTGCCAGCAGCCAGGGGCAGGGGAATTCACCCCTCCACTTT
CDR3 protein: CASSQGQGNSPLHF

clone size: NA
V gene: TRBV21-1
D gene: NA
J gene: TRBJ2-4
CDR3 length: 16
CDR3 DNA: TGTGCCAGCAGCAGAGGATCCGGGACAGGGTTGATCATTCAGTACTTC
CDR3 protein: CASSRGSGTGLIIQYF

clone size: NA
V gene: TRBV20-1
D gene: NA
J gene: TRBJ2-7
CDR3 length: 17
CDR3 DNA: TGCTGTGCTAGAGATCCGAGTCCCGGGCGGCGCACCTACGAGCAGTACTTC
CDR3 protein: CCARDPSPGRRTYEQYF

clone size: NA
V gene: TRBV29-1
D gene: NA
J gene: TRBJ2-7
CDR3 length: 14
CDR3 DNA: TGCAGCGTTGCTTCCGGACTAAACTCCTACGAGCAGTACTTC
CDR3 protein: CSVASGLNSYEQYF

clone size: few
V gene: TRBV6-5
D gene: TRBD1
J gene: TRBJ2-1
CDR3 length: 15
CDR3 DNA: TGTGCCAGCAGTTACTCCGGGACAGGGGGCGATGAGCAGTTCTTC
CDR3 protein: CASSYSGTGGDEQFF

clone size: many
V gene: TRBV6-1
D gene: NA
J gene: TRBJ1-1
CDR3 length: 14
CDR3 DNA: TGTGCCAGCAGGACCACGTTAGGGAACACTGAAGCTTTCTTT
CDR3 protein: CASRTTLGNTEAFF

clone size: once
V gene: TRBV12-3/TRBV12-4
D gene: NA
J gene: TRBJ2-5
CDR3 length: 14
CDR3 DNA: TGTGCCAGCAGTTTATCCTACGGACAAGAGACCCAGTACTTC
CDR3 protein: CASSLSYGQETQYF